The 9 T cell receptor beta chains below all came from one sample that was sequenced in a study of blood T cell repertoires in COVID-19. Using immunoSEQ multiplex PCR, the repertoire was profiled, and TCRdb retains in-frame clones only, with some absent. The profile shows almost 300,000 clones, 89% of them singletons. Sequenced input: peripheral blood. Every receptor here comes from a woman aged 25 to 39 with COVID-19, enrolled during active disease.

Only one count was recorded for this clone. This rearrangement joins TRBV19 to TRBJ2-1; D is uncertain. Looked up from germline, CDR1 is LNHDA and CDR2 is SQIVND (reference sequence). Trimming pared 3 bases from V and 4 bases from J, leaving 7 bases between. This CDR3 contains 13 residues. The DNA of the CDR3 is TGTGCCAGTAGTATTTCCAGTTACAATGAGCAGTTCTTC. This sequence encodes CASSISSYNEQFF.

This chain links TRBV6-5 with TRBJ2-2; possible D gene TRBD1, 5 bases. The germline gives CDR1 MNHEY, CDR2 SVGAGI. V lost 8 bases to trimming and J lost 5 bases, with 9 bases between them. CDR3 length equals 12 residues. CDR3 sequence reads: CASCRVTGELFF. The CDR3 nucleotides are TGTGCCAGCTGCAGGGTTACCGGGGAGCTGTTTTTT.

The rearrangement uses TRBV19 and TRBJ1-1; D unresolved. In germline, CDR1 is LNHDA, CDR2 SQIVND (reference sequence). This CDR3 has 13 residues. V was pared by 1 base and J by 7 bases, with 10 bases between. The CDR3 spells CASSIGSTNEAFF. DNA of the CDR3: TGTGCCAGTAGTATAGGGTCAACTAATGAAGCTTTCTTT.

V is TRBV5-5 and J is TRBJ1-5, with 8 nucleotides matching TRBD1. V lost 4 bases to trimming and J lost 0 bases; unmatched junction nucleotides: 12. Germline V gene lookup returns CDR1 SGHKS and CDR2 YYEKEE (reference sequence). The CDR3 is made up of 18 amino acids. For the CDR3, the DNA is TGTGCCAGCAGCCATTCGGCGACAGGGGTTTATAGCAATCAGCCCCAGCATTTT. Residues: CASSHSATGVYSNQPQHF.

The chain is built from TRBV6-5 and TRBJ1-5, with D possibly TRBD1 on 5 matching bases. In germline, CDR1 is MNHEY, CDR2 SVGAGI. The V gene lost 0 bases and the J gene lost 1 base, with 7 bases spanning the gap. The CDR3 sequence is 15 residues long. CDR3 sequence: CASSYSWTSNQPQHF. The CDR3, as DNA: TGTGCCAGCAGTTACTCCTGGACAAGCAATCAGCCCCAGCATTTT.

The chain employs TRBV14 and TRBJ1-2; 9 nucleotides line up with TRBD1. Per the germline V gene, CDR1 is SGHDN and CDR2 is FVKESK. This CDR3 contains 14 residues. The V gene end was trimmed by 3 bases and the J gene end by 1 base; junction bases not matched to a gene: 0. This CDR3 is CASSQDRGNYGYTF. CDR3 sequence (DNA): TGTGCCAGCAGCCAGGACAGGGGTAACTATGGCTACACCTTC.

The chain links TRBV28 to TRBJ1-2, with D possibly matching TRBD1 (5 bases). The CDR3 is 13 residues long. Between the trimmed V and J ends, which lost 4 bases and 4 bases, there was a span of 10 bases. CDR1 and CDR2 from the germline V gene are MDHEN and SYDVKM. The CDR3 DNA sequence: TGTGCCAGCAGTTCAGGGTTGGGCTATGGCTACACCTTC. It is translated as CASSSGLGYGYTF.

The rearrangement joins TRBV6-5 to TRBJ1-6; D not certain. In germline, CDR1 is MNHEY, CDR2 SVGAGI. Trimming shortened V by 9 bases and J by 5 bases, and 14 bases separated the two germline ends. This CDR3 contains 14 residues. The CDR3 nucleotides are TGTGCCAGTAAAAAGAGCATCCATAATTCACCCCTCCACTTT. Translation gives CASKKSIHNSPLHF.

The J gene is TRBJ1-2, the V gene TRBV2; D is ambiguous. The V gene's germline CDR1 is SNHLY and CDR2 FYNNEI. Trimming shortened V by 4 bases and J by 7 bases, and 19 bases separated the two germline ends. This CDR3 region has 15 residues. The CDR3 bases are TGTGCCAGCAGTGGTATGGTAATTGATCTGCGTGGCTACACCTTC. The encoded protein is CASSGMVIDLRGYTF.